This T cell receptor beta chain was captured by sequencing in a study of T cells in Graves' hyperthyroidism and ophthalmopathy. RNA transcripts served as the template for amplifying TCR beta CDR3 regions. The HTBI primer set was used in a first-round RT-PCR of the TCR CDR3. A single record per CDR3 protein comes from TCRdb applying MiXCR to the multiplex PCR reads. Among around 520,000 distinct CDR3 sequences listed, approximately 25% were seen once. Germline values: CDR1 SGHVS, CDR2 FNYEAQ. The CDR3 consists of 15 residues. Trimming shortened V by 5 bases and J by 7 bases, and 20 bases separated the two germline ends. This clonotype was observed at least ten times.

The receptor comes from a woman aged 25 to 39 with Graves' ophthalmopathy. Sequencing was done on a sample of blood. The chain links TRBV7-6 to TRBJ1-2; TRBD1 might be the D (6 bases). The CDR3 DNA reads as TGTGCCAGCAGCCGACCCGGGGACGGAGGGGGTGGCTACACCTTC. Amino acids: CASSRPGDGGGGYTF.